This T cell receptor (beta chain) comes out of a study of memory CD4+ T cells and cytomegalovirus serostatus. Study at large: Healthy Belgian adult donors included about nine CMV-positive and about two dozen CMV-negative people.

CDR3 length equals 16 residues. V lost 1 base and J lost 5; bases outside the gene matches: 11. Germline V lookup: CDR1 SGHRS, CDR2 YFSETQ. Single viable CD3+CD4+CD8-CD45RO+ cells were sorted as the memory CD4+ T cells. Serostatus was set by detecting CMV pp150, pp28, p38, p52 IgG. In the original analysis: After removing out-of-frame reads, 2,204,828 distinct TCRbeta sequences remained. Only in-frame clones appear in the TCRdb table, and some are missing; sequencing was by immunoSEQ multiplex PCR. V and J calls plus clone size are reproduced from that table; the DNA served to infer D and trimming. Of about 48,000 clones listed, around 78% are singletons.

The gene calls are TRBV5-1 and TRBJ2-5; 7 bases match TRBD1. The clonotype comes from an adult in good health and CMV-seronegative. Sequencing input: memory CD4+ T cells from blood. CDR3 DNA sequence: TGCGCCAGCAGCTTGAATCCCACAGGGGTCAGGGAGACCCAGTACTTC. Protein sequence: CASSLNPTGVRETQYF.